This is a list of T cell receptor beta chains from one sample in a study of cytomegalovirus exposure and HLA in healthy donors. Only in-frame clones appear in the TCRdb table, and some are missing; sequencing was by immunoSEQ multiplex PCR. This repertoire shows about 100,000 clones, almost 80% found once; its top ten account for 5.8%. Sequenced material: PBMCs. The receptors stem from a man in his 60s in good health and CMV-seropositive. The conserved cysteine and the conserved F or W are not part of the CDR3 here.

j_call | v_call | cdr3_aa
TRBJ2-1 | TRBV13 | ASAPPTGRYEQF
TRBJ1-5 | TRBV18 | ASSSGSDQPQH
TRBJ2-7 | TRBV13 | ASSPLSSYEQY
TRBJ2-7 | TRBV15 | ATSSRFTIGGSDNYEQY
TRBJ2-2 | TRBV18 | ASSVGGSTGELF
TRBJ2-3 | TRBV10-3 | AISERGLAGGITDTQY
TRBJ2-7 | TRBV7-2 | ASSLAVGGGGEQY
TRBJ1-1 | TRBV6-5 | ASGTPNTEAF
. | TRBV19 | ASSGTGYHEQY
TRBJ2-7 | TRBV5-1 | ASSDRRTTRSYEQY
TRBJ1-1 | TRBV6-5 | ASSVPTENTEAF
TRBJ1-2 | TRBV19 | ASNTGDYGYT
TRBJ2-5 | TRBV10-1 | ASSAGDRGETQY
TRBJ1-1 | TRBV6-1 | ASRPSGQAIEAF
TRBJ2-3 | TRBV6-5 | ATARGGADTQY
TRBJ1-5 | TRBV7-6 | ASSQGTGEQPQH
TRBJ1-1 | TRBV6-4 | ASSDSTGGFPFEAF
TRBJ2-2 | TRBV6-5 | ASSYSSSFGELF
TRBJ2-3 | TRBV4-1 | ASSQAVDTQY
TRBJ1-5 | TRBV19 | ASSPGTGGGQPQH
TRBJ2-1 | TRBV9 | ASSARLAANNEQF
TRBJ1-2 | TRBV2 | ASSIAPRGGGYT
TRBJ1-5 | TRBV7-9 | ASSAESNQPQH
TRBJ2-1 | TRBV4-1 | ASRKDGDNEQF
TRBJ1-5 | TRBV28 | ASSFFRTGAQPQH
TRBJ1-2 | TRBV30 | AWSIRGAGVYGYT
TRBJ2-1 | TRBV7-3 | ASSSSGGYYNEQF
TRBJ2-5 | TRBV2 | ASSYGTSGGETQY
TRBJ1-6 | TRBV7-9 | ASSWESQGSLASPLH
TRBJ2-7 | TRBV7-2 | ASRFTGASEQY
TRBJ1-1 | TRBV15 | ATSPRQGIDSEAF